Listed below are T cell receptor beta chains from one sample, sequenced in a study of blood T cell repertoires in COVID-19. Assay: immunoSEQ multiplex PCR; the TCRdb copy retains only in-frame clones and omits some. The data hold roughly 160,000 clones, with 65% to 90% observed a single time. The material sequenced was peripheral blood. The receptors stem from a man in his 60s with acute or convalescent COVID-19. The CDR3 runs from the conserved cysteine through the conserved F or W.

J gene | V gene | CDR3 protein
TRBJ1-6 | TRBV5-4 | CASSPGQSSYNSPLHF
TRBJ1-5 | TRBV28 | CASSLIFGNQPQHF
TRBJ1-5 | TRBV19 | CASSILVVVHSNQPQHF
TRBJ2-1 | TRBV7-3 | CASSPRERPYNEQFF
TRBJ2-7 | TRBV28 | CASGGASYEQYF
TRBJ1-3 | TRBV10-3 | CAIKTGFENTIYF
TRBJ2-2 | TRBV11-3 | CASSLDRGGLVSTGELFF
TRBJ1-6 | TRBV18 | CASSPSGRIRNSPLHF
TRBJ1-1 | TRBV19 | CASRDPDRGGGGEAFF
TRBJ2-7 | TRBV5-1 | CASSPWALNEQYF
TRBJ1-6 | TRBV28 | CASSIDRARESPLHF
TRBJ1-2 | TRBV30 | CAWIKKGDRSYGYTF
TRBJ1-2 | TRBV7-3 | CASSLTGAAANYGYTF
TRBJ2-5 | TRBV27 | CASSLSGGVETQYF
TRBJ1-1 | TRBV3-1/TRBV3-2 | CASSPGQAEAEAFF
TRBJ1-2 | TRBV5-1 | CASSLAADYGYTF